The clone carrying this T cell receptor beta chain occurred many times. Antigen specificity is unknown. The data were taken from a study of T cells after yellow fever vaccination. Study-wide findings and caveats: Booster sampling recovered most clones from primary vaccination (approximately 97% CD4, over 75% CD8).

Template switching with 5'RACE generated the TCR cDNA and added a universal primer site and UMIs. Via MiXCR, TCRdb re-called the 5' RACE reads, giving one row per CDR3 protein. The data contain over 45,000 distinct CDR3 sequences, 7.1% of them seen just once; the ten biggest clones take up 40%. There are 13 residues in the CDR3. Germline CDR1 reads DFQATT; CDR2 reads SNEGSKA (reference sequence). The V end lost 6 bases, the J end lost 8 bases, and 17 bases lay between the germline ends. The clonotype comes from a man younger than 35 who received the YFV17D yellow fever vaccine. This rearrangement joins TRBV20-1 to TRBJ1-5; D is ambiguous. The sample consisted of CD8+ T cells sorted from PBMCs, taken on the day of the first yellow fever vaccination. As DNA, the CDR3 is TGCAGTGCCCCAACTGCCCCCGGTGAGCCCCAGCATTTT. Protein product: CSAPTAPGEPQHF.